The rows below give T cell receptor beta chains drawn from one sample of a study of cytomegalovirus exposure and HLA in healthy donors. Generated by immunoSEQ multiplex PCR, the TCRdb table keeps only in-frame clones and is missing some. The data hold about 80,000 clones, with approximately 60% observed a single time. The specimen was PBMCs. These receptors came from a male donor in good health and CMV-seropositive. The CDR3 runs from the conserved cysteine through the conserved F or W. A D gene is named only where the DNA matches it firmly. Only some rows state a clone size, as once, few, many or a class for expanded clones.

TRBD2 few TRBJ2-2 TRBV28 TGTGCCAGCAGTTCGGTGGGGGGGGCCGGGGAGCTGTTTTTT CASSSVGGAGELFF
- few TRBJ1-5 TRBV6-5 TGTGCCAGCAGCTCCTCCCGGGGCAATCAGCCCCAGCATTTT CASSSSRGNQPQHF
- - TRBJ2-7 TRBV10-3 TGTGCCACCCGTCACACAGGGACGAAGAACGAGCAGTACTTC CATRHTGTKNEQYF
- - TRBJ1-1 TRBV7-9 TGTGCCAGCAGCTTCGACACTGAAGCTTTCTTT CASSFDTEAFF
- - TRBJ2-7 TRBV28 TGTGCCAGCAGTTTTAGAGGCAGGGGCTACGAGCAGTACTTC CASSFRGRGYEQYF
TRBD2 - TRBJ2-5 TRBV4-3 TGCGCCAGCAGCCCCGGACTAGCGGGAGGGCAAGAGACCCAGTACTTC CASSPGLAGGQETQYF
- few TRBJ2-7 TRBV2 TGTGCCAGCGGTTACATGACAGACTACGAGCAGTACTTC CASGYMTDYEQYF
TRBD1 - TRBJ2-7 TRBV5-1 TGCGCCAGCAGCCGTGGGACAGGCGTCTACGAGCAGTACTTC CASSRGTGVYEQYF
TRBD2 - TRBJ2-7 TRBV5-1 TGCGCCAGTCAACTAGCGGGGGCCTACGAGCAGTACTTC CASQLAGAYEQYF
- - TRBJ1-2 TRBV27 TGTGCCAGCAGTTTAGGGGCGAACTATGGCTACACCTTC CASSLGANYGYTF
- - TRBJ2-3 TRBV1 TGCACCAGCAGCCAAGACCCTAGCGGGGGAAGAGAAGATACGCAGTATTTT CTSSQDPSGGREDTQYF
- few TRBJ1-4 TRBV7-9 TGTGCCAGCAGCTTAGCGGGAGGTGAAAAACTGTTTTTT CASSLAGGEKLFF
- - TRBJ2-7 TRBV12-5 TGTGCTAGTGGTTTCGTGGCACGGCCCTCGGGATGGACCCCATACGAGCAGTACTTC CASGFVARPSGWTPYEQYF
TRBD2 - TRBJ2-2 TRBV19 TGTGCCAGTAGTAGGGGGGGGTGGTCGAACACCGGGGAGCTGTTTTTT CASSRGGWSNTGELFF
- - TRBJ2-7 TRBV19 TGTGCCAGTAGTATGGATGGGCTCGGCGAGCAGTACTTC CASSMDGLGEQYF
- - TRBJ1-1 TRBV5-1 TGCGCCAGCAGCCCGGGAGTTGGAGGGGACACTGAAGCTTTCTTT CASSPGVGGDTEAFF
- few TRBJ2-6 TRBV9 TGTGCCAGCAGCCCAGACAGGTCTGGGGCCAACGTCCTGACTTTC CASSPDRSGANVLTF
- - TRBJ1-1 TRBV28 TGTGCCAGCAGTCTCTACAGGGTCGAGGCTTTCTTT CASSLYRVEAFF
TRBD2 few TRBJ2-1 TRBV29-1 TGCAGCGTTATAAGCGGGGCCTCCCCCTACAATGAGCAGTTCTTC CSVISGASPYNEQFF
TRBD1 - TRBJ1-6 TRBV2 TGTGCCAGCAGTGAAGCCCGCGGACAGGGGGCTTCACCCCTCCACTTT CASSEARGQGASPLHF
- - TRBJ2-3 TRBV4-1 TGCGCCAGCAGCCAGGGGGGAGACACGCAGTATTTT CASSQGGDTQYF
- - TRBJ1-5 TRBV21-1 TGTGCCAGCAGTCAAACAGGTCCACGGCCCCAGCATTTT CASSQTGPRPQHF
TRBD1 - TRBJ1-1 TRBV30 TGTGCCTGGCGGACGGACAGGCCGAACACTGAAGCTTTCTTT CAWRTDRPNTEAFF
TRBD2 - TRBJ2-5 TRBV4-2 TGTGCCAGCAGCCAAGCCTCTAGCGGCCAAGAGACCCAGTACTTC CASSQASSGQETQYF
- few TRBJ2-5 TRBV29-1 TGCAGCGTTGAGTGGCCCGGGGTAGAGACCCAGTACTTC CSVEWPGVETQYF
- - TRBJ2-7 TRBV30 TGTGCCTGGAGCCGGACACTTAGCTCCTACGAGCAGTACTTC CAWSRTLSSYEQYF
- once TRBJ1-3 TRBV6-5 TGTGCCAGCAGTGCACAGTCTCCTGGAAACACCATATATTTT CASSAQSPGNTIYF
- few TRBJ1-1 TRBV7-2 TGTGCCAGCAGCTTAGGCCCGACAGGAAGGAACACTGAAGCTTTCTTT CASSLGPTGRNTEAFF
TRBD1 few TRBJ1-1 TRBV28 TGTGCCAGCAGTGTGACAGGGATCCCTGAAGCTTTCTTT CASSVTGIPEAFF
TRBD2 - TRBJ2-3 TRBV9 TGTGCCAGCAGCGTAGGAGGCGGGGGGGCCGGGGGTGCAGATACGCAGTATTTT CASSVGGGGAGGADTQYF
- - TRBJ2-7 TRBV19 TGTGCCAGTAGTATACCTGATGTGATTGGGGCCGAGCAGTACTTC CASSIPDVIGAEQYF
TRBD1 - TRBJ2-2 TRBV7-3 TGTGCCAGCAGCCGGACAGGGTCCGGGGAGCTGTTTTTT CASSRTGSGELFF
TRBD1 - TRBJ2-3 TRBV6-6 TGTGCCAGCAGTATCCGGGACAGGGTCAAAACAGATACGCAGTATTTT CASSIRDRVKTDTQYF
TRBD2 - TRBJ2-3 TRBV6-5 TGTGCCAGCAGTTACTCCGGTAGCGGGGGCACAGATACGCAGTATTTT CASSYSGSGGTDTQYF
- - TRBJ1-2 TRBV28 TGTGCCAGCAGTTCCGGGTCTCAAGGCTACACCTTC CASSSGSQGYTF
- - TRBJ2-7 TRBV4-2 TGTGCCAGCAGCCGCTCGAGCGACGGAATGATGTCCATGTACGAGCAGTACTTC CASSRSSDGMMSMYEQYF
TRBD1 - TRBJ1-1 TRBV7-8 TGTGCCAGCAGTCTGCCTGGGACAGGGGGCACTGAAGCTTTCTTT CASSLPGTGGTEAFF
- - TRBJ2-2 TRBV5-1 TGCGCCAGCAGCTTGGCCCCCGGGGACACCGGGGAGCTGTTTTTT CASSLAPGDTGELFF
- - TRBJ1-2 TRBV30 TGTGCCTCCACATCTACAGGGTGTGGCTACACCTTC CASTSTGCGYTF
TRBD2 - TRBJ2-3 TRBV10-3 TGTGCCATCAGTGTTCTAGCGGGTAGTGTGACAGATACGCAGTATTTT CAISVLAGSVTDTQYF
- - TRBJ1-2 TRBV5-1 TGCGCCAGCAGCTTGAATTTACCGGGACTCTTCTCTCAGCCCAACTATGGCTACACCTTC CASSLNLPGLFSQPNYGYTF
TRBD2 few TRBJ2-7 TRBV7-6 TGTGCCAGCAGCCCCCCGCCCCTACTAGCGGGAGGTTTCTACGAGCAGTACTTC CASSPPPLLAGGFYEQYF
- - TRBJ2-7 TRBV7-5 TGTGTCAGAAGCCCTAAAGAAGCCGGGACAGGCTCCTACGAGCAGTACTTC CVRSPKEAGTGSYEQYF
TRBD2 few TRBJ2-3 TRBV7-3 TGTGCCAGCAGCTTAGGTAGCGGGAGGGATACGCAGTATTTT CASSLGSGRDTQYF
- - TRBJ2-5 TRBV28 TGTGCCAGCAGTTCGAACTACCAAGAGGGGGTGTACTTC CASSSNYQEGVYF
- - TRBJ2-1 TRBV6-5 TGTGCCAGCAGTCCTCTGAGCGGAGGACGCAGTGAGCAGTTCTTC CASSPLSGGRSEQFF
TRBD2 once TRBJ2-2 TRBV9 TGTGCCAGCAGGGACGGGCTAGCGGGGAACACCGGGGAGCTGTTTTTT CASRDGLAGNTGELFF
- - TRBJ2-1 TRBV5-4 TGTGCCAGCAGCTCTGGACTCGACCCCAATGAGCAGTTCTTC CASSSGLDPNEQFF
- few TRBJ1-1 TRBV7-9 TGTGCCAGCAGCTCATGGACTCAGAGTGAAGCTTTCTTT CASSSWTQSEAFF
- few TRBJ2-2 TRBV9 TGTGCCAGCAGCGTGGAGGGTGACACCGGGGAGCTGTTTTTT CASSVEGDTGELFF
TRBD2 few TRBJ2-1 TRBV27 TGTGCCAGCAGTTTCGGACTAGCGGGTAGGAATGAGCAGTTCTTC CASSFGLAGRNEQFF
- few TRBJ1-4 TRBV30 TGTGCCTGGGTTAGGAGGGCCGGGGCTAATGAAAAACTGTTTTTT CAWVRRAGANEKLFF
TRBD1 once TRBJ2-7 TRBV2 TGTGCCAGCACCCAGGACAGGGGACTCAACGAGCAGTACTTC CASTQDRGLNEQYF